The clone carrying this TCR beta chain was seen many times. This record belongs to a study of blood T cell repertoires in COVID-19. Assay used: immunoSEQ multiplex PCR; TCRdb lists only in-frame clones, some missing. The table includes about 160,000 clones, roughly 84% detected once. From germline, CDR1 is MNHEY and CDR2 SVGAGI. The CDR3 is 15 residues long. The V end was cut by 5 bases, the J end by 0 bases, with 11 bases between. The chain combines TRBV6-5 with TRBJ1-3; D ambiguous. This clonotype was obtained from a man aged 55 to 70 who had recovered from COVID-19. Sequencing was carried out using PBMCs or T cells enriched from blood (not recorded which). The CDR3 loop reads CASSPLQPSGNTIYF. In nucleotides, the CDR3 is TGTGCCAGCAGTCCCCTACAGCCCTCTGGAAACACCATATATTTT.